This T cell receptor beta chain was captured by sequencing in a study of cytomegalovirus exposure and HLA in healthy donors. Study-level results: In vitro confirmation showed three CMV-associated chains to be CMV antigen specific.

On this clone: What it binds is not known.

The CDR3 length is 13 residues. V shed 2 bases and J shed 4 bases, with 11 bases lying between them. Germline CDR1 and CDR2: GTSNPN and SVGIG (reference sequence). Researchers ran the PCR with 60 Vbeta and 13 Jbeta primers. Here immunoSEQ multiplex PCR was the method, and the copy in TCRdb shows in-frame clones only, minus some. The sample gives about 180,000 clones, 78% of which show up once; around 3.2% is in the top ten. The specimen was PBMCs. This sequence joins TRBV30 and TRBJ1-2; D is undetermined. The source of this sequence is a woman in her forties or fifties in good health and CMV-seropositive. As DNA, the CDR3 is TGTGCCTGGAGTTCCGACGGACTCTATGGCTACACCTTC. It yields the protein CAWSSDGLYGYTF.